The rows below give T cell receptor beta chains drawn from one sample of a study of radiotherapy plus CTLA-4 blockade in lung cancer. Produced via immunoSEQ multiplex PCR; TCRdb's table is partial and in-frame only. This sample yields some 92,000 clones, of which 80% to 85% are seen a single time; around 3.7% belongs to the top ten. The input for sequencing was peripheral blood, taken from a patient treated with radiotherapy plus ipilimumab. Receptors originate from a human donor with non-small cell lung cancer who had a partial response to radiotherapy plus ipilimumab. The CDR3 runs from the conserved cysteine through the conserved F or W. D genes are given only for firm matches. For some rows the clone size is stated as once, few or many, or as a class when expanded; others skip it.

d_gene: TRBD2; j_gene: TRBJ2-2; len: 14; abundance: once; v_gene: TRBV7-9; CDR3nt: TGTGCCAGCAGCTTAACTAGCGTGGCCGGGGAGCTGTTTTTT; CDR3aa: CASSLTSVAGELFF
d_gene: -; j_gene: TRBJ1-1; len: 16; abundance: -; v_gene: TRBV5-1; CDR3nt: TGCGCCAGCAGCTTGGGCGGGGGGCGGCTGAACACTGAAGCTTTCTTT; CDR3aa: CASSLGGGRLNTEAFF
d_gene: TRBD2; j_gene: TRBJ2-1; len: 16; abundance: -; v_gene: TRBV2; CDR3nt: TGTGCCAGCAGCCCTAGCGGGAGGGCCGGTTCAGATGGGCAGTTCTTC; CDR3aa: CASSPSGRAGSDGQFF
d_gene: -; j_gene: TRBJ1-2; len: 14; abundance: few; v_gene: TRBV7-9; CDR3nt: TGTGCCAGCAGCTTAGAGGCAGGGATTTATGGCTACACCTTC; CDR3aa: CASSLEAGIYGYTF
d_gene: TRBD2; j_gene: TRBJ2-1; len: 15; abundance: -; v_gene: TRBV28; CDR3nt: TGTGCCAGCAGTTTAGCGGGAGTCTCCTACAATGAGCAGTTCTTC; CDR3aa: CASSLAGVSYNEQFF
d_gene: TRBD2; j_gene: TRBJ2-1; len: 17; abundance: -; v_gene: TRBV28; CDR3nt: TGTGCCAGCAGTTCTTGGACTAGCGGGAGCCTGGACAATGAGCAGTTCTTC; CDR3aa: CASSSWTSGSLDNEQFF
d_gene: TRBD1; j_gene: TRBJ1-1; len: 18; abundance: -; v_gene: TRBV9; CDR3nt: TGTGCCAGCAGCTTTAGGCCGGGACAGATGCCCTGGGACACTGAAGCTTTCTTT; CDR3aa: CASSFRPGQMPWDTEAFF
d_gene: TRBD2; j_gene: TRBJ2-3; len: 13; abundance: -; v_gene: TRBV29-1; CDR3nt: TGCAGCGCTAGCGGGATTGCGGGGGATACGCAGTATTTT; CDR3aa: CSASGIAGDTQYF
d_gene: TRBD1; j_gene: TRBJ2-1; len: 17; abundance: -; v_gene: TRBV4-2; CDR3nt: TGTGCCAGCAGCCAAGATCCCACAGGGGGCCCCTACAATGAGCAGTTCTTC; CDR3aa: CASSQDPTGGPYNEQFF
d_gene: TRBD2; j_gene: TRBJ2-7; len: 14; abundance: -; v_gene: TRBV27; CDR3nt: TGTGCCAGCTCAAGCGGGAGGACGACCTACGAGCAGTACTTC; CDR3aa: CASSSGRTTYEQYF
d_gene: TRBD2; j_gene: TRBJ2-1; len: 15; abundance: once; v_gene: TRBV5-6; CDR3nt: TGTGCCAGCAGCTTGGTAGGACTAGCTTCCAATGAGCAGTTCTTC; CDR3aa: CASSLVGLASNEQFF
d_gene: TRBD1; j_gene: TRBJ2-6; len: 18; abundance: -; v_gene: TRBV15; CDR3nt: TGTGCCACCAGCAGACCGCCGGGACAGTACTCTGGGGCCAACGTCCTGACTTTC; CDR3aa: CATSRPPGQYSGANVLTF
d_gene: TRBD1; j_gene: TRBJ1-5; len: 13; abundance: -; v_gene: TRBV6-5; CDR3nt: TGTGCCATAAATCAGGGGGCCGGTCAGCCCCAGCATTTT; CDR3aa: CAINQGAGQPQHF
d_gene: TRBD2; j_gene: TRBJ2-7; len: 16; abundance: -; v_gene: TRBV11-2; CDR3nt: TGTGCCAGCAGCCCCCTAGGACTAGCGGGAAAGGACGAGCAGTACTTC; CDR3aa: CASSPLGLAGKDEQYF
d_gene: TRBD2; j_gene: TRBJ2-7; len: 14; abundance: -; v_gene: TRBV5-1; CDR3nt: TGCGCCAGCAGCACCGTAGCGGGGTCCTACGAGCAGTACTTC; CDR3aa: CASSTVAGSYEQYF
d_gene: -; j_gene: TRBJ2-1; len: 15; abundance: -; v_gene: TRBV6-6; CDR3nt: TGTGCCAGCAGTCCGGGACTCCCCTCCTACAATGAGCAGTTCTTC; CDR3aa: CASSPGLPSYNEQFF
d_gene: TRBD2; j_gene: TRBJ2-2; len: 15; abundance: once; v_gene: TRBV27; CDR3nt: TGTGCCAGCGTTCCGGCGGGAGGGTTAAACGGGGAGCTGTTTTTT; CDR3aa: CASVPAGGLNGELFF
d_gene: TRBD1; j_gene: TRBJ1-1; len: 16; abundance: -; v_gene: TRBV4-1; CDR3nt: TGCGCCAGCAGCCAGGAACGGGACAGTATTCTGGCTGAAGCTTTCTTT; CDR3aa: CASSQERDSILAEAFF
d_gene: TRBD1; j_gene: TRBJ1-2; len: 11; abundance: once; v_gene: TRBV20-1; CDR3nt: TGCAGTGTTGGACAGGGGAATGGCTACACCTTC; CDR3aa: CSVGQGNGYTF
d_gene: -; j_gene: TRBJ2-1; len: 14; abundance: -; v_gene: TRBV29-1; CDR3nt: TGCAGCGTTGAAGTAGGGAGCTCCTACAATGAGCAGTTCTTC; CDR3aa: CSVEVGSSYNEQFF
d_gene: TRBD1; j_gene: TRBJ2-7; len: 16; abundance: few; v_gene: TRBV11-3; CDR3nt: TGTGCCAGCAGCTACCCACAGGGGGCAAACCTCTACGAGCAGTACTTC; CDR3aa: CASSYPQGANLYEQYF
d_gene: -; j_gene: TRBJ1-6; len: 14; abundance: -; v_gene: TRBV5-1; CDR3nt: TGCGCCAGCAGCTTTACTATGGATAATTCACCCCTCCACTTT; CDR3aa: CASSFTMDNSPLHF
d_gene: -; j_gene: TRBJ2-3; len: 16; abundance: many; v_gene: TRBV7-3; CDR3nt: TGTGCCAGCAACAAAGTGGACAGAGTCCTCACAGATACGCAGTATTTT; CDR3aa: CASNKVDRVLTDTQYF
d_gene: TRBD1; j_gene: TRBJ1-1; len: 15; abundance: -; v_gene: TRBV28; CDR3nt: TGTGCCAGCAGTCACCCTAACAGGGGAGACACTGAAGCTTTCTTT; CDR3aa: CASSHPNRGDTEAFF
d_gene: -; j_gene: TRBJ1-2; len: 15; abundance: once; v_gene: TRBV29-1; CDR3nt: TGCAGCGTTGAAGTCGGCAGGGCCGGGGGCTATGGCTACACCTTC; CDR3aa: CSVEVGRAGGYGYTF
d_gene: -; j_gene: TRBJ2-1; len: 13; abundance: -; v_gene: TRBV29-1; CDR3nt: TGCAGCGACAGGGAGAGCTCCTACAATGAGCAGTTCTTC; CDR3aa: CSDRESSYNEQFF
d_gene: TRBD2; j_gene: TRBJ2-2; len: 14; abundance: -; v_gene: TRBV9; CDR3nt: TGTGCCAGCAGTGTGAACGGGGGGACCGGGGAGCTGTTTTTT; CDR3aa: CASSVNGGTGELFF
d_gene: -; j_gene: TRBJ1-4; len: 14; abundance: -; v_gene: TRBV28; CDR3nt: TGTGCCAGCAGTCCGGTAGGGAGGTACGAAAAACTGTTTTTT; CDR3aa: CASSPVGRYEKLFF
d_gene: -; j_gene: TRBJ2-7; len: 13; abundance: -; v_gene: TRBV28; CDR3nt: TGTGCCAGCACCGGCTGGGGGGTGGAAGAGCAGTACTTC; CDR3aa: CASTGWGVEEQYF
d_gene: -; j_gene: TRBJ2-1; len: 12; abundance: -; v_gene: TRBV4-1; CDR3nt: TGCGCCAGCAGCCAGGGAGCCAATGAGCAGTTCTTC; CDR3aa: CASSQGANEQFF
d_gene: -; j_gene: TRBJ2-1; len: 15; abundance: -; v_gene: TRBV15; CDR3nt: TGTGCCACCAGCAGAGATCCCCTACCGGGAAATGAGCAGTTCTTC; CDR3aa: CATSRDPLPGNEQFF
d_gene: TRBD2; j_gene: TRBJ2-2; len: 18; abundance: once; v_gene: TRBV5-4; CDR3nt: TGTGCCAGCAGCTTGGAAATCGGACTAGGGCGGCCCACCGGGGAGCTGTTTTTT; CDR3aa: CASSLEIGLGRPTGELFF
d_gene: TRBD1; j_gene: TRBJ1-1; len: 16; abundance: -; v_gene: TRBV7-3; CDR3nt: TGTGCCAGCAGCCCTGGGACAGGGGGTAGGGACACTGAAGCTTTCTTT; CDR3aa: CASSPGTGGRDTEAFF
d_gene: TRBD1; j_gene: TRBJ2-4; len: 17; abundance: -; v_gene: TRBV6-1; CDR3nt: TGTGCCAGCAGTGAAGCGAGTAGACAGGGTGTCAAAAACATTCAGTACTTC; CDR3aa: CASSEASRQGVKNIQYF
d_gene: TRBD1; j_gene: TRBJ2-1; len: 14; abundance: -; v_gene: TRBV7-9; CDR3nt: TGTGCCACCGCAGGGACAGGCGCATACAATGAGCAGTTCTTC; CDR3aa: CATAGTGAYNEQFF
d_gene: TRBD1; j_gene: TRBJ2-5; len: 17; abundance: -; v_gene: TRBV7-9; CDR3nt: TGTGCCAGCAGCCCAAGGGGGCGGCGGGCCCTGCAAGAGACCCAGTACTTC; CDR3aa: CASSPRGRRALQETQYF
d_gene: -; j_gene: TRBJ2-2; len: 15; abundance: -; v_gene: TRBV7-2; CDR3nt: TGTGCCAGCAGCTCCCGACAGGGAGGAACCGGGGAGCTGTTTTTT; CDR3aa: CASSSRQGGTGELFF
d_gene: -; j_gene: TRBJ2-4; len: 16; abundance: few; v_gene: TRBV2; CDR3nt: TGTGCCAGCAGGAACCTCTATACAGGGTTCAAAAACATTCAGTACTTC; CDR3aa: CASRNLYTGFKNIQYF
d_gene: -; j_gene: TRBJ1-2; len: 15; abundance: -; v_gene: TRBV9; CDR3nt: TGTGCCAGCAGTGGACCCGGGGGGGTAAACTATGGCTACACCTTC; CDR3aa: CASSGPGGVNYGYTF
d_gene: TRBD1; j_gene: TRBJ1-4; len: 12; abundance: -; v_gene: TRBV5-5; CDR3nt: TGTGCCAGCAGCGTGGGAGACAGGGCTGAGATTTTT; CDR3aa: CASSVGDRAEIF
d_gene: -; j_gene: TRBJ2-1; len: 17; abundance: -; v_gene: TRBV28; CDR3nt: TGTGCCAGCAGTTTATTTTTAGCGAGAGGGTCCTACAATGAGCAGTTCTTC; CDR3aa: CASSLFLARGSYNEQFF
d_gene: -; j_gene: TRBJ1-5; len: 15; abundance: -; v_gene: TRBV19; CDR3nt: TGTGCCAGTAGCCGACGGGGGGGAGAGGGACAGCCCCAGCATTTT; CDR3aa: CASSRRGGEGQPQHF
d_gene: TRBD1; j_gene: TRBJ2-7; len: 16; abundance: -; v_gene: TRBV18; CDR3nt: TGTGCCAGCTCACCACCGAGGGGACAGAGACTATACGAGCAGTACTTC; CDR3aa: CASSPPRGQRLYEQYF